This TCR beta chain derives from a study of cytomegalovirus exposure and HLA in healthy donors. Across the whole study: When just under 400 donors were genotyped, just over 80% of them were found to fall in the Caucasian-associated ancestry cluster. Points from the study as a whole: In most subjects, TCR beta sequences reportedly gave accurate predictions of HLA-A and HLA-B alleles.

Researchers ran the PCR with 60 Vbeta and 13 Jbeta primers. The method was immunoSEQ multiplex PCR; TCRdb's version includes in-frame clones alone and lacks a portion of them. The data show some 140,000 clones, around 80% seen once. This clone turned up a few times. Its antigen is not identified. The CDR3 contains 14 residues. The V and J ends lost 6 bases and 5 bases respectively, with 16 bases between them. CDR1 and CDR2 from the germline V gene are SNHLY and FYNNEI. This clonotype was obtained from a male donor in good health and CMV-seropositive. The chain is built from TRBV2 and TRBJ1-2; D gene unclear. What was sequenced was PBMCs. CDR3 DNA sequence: TGTGCCAGCAGCCCCCCCGGTACCCTATATGGCTACACCTTC. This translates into CASSPPGTLYGYTF.